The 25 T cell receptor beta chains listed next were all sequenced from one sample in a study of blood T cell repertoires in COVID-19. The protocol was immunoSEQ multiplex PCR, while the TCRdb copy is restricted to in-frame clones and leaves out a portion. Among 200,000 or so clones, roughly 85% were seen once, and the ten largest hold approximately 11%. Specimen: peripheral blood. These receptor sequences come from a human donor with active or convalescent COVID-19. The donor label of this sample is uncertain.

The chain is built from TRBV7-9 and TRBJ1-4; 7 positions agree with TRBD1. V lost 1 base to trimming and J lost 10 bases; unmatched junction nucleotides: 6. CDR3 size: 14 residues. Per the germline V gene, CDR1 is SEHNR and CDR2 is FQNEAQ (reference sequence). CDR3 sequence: CASSLEGAGAKLFF. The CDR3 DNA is TGTGCCAGCAGCTTAGAGGGGGCTGGCGCAAAACTGTTTTTT.

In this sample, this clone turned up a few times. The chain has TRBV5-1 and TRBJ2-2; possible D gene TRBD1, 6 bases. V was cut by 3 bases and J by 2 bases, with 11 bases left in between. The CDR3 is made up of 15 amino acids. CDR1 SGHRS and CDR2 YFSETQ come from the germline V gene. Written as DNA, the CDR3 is TGCGCCAGCAGCTATGGACAGATCAACACCGGGGAGCTGTTTTTT. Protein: CASSYGQINTGELFF.

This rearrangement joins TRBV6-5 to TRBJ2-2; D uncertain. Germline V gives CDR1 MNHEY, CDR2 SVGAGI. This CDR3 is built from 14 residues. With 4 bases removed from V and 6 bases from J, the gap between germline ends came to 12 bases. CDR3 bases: TGTGCCAGCAGTTCCCTCCTAGGTGCCGGGGAGCTGTTTTTT. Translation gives CASSSLLGAGELFF.

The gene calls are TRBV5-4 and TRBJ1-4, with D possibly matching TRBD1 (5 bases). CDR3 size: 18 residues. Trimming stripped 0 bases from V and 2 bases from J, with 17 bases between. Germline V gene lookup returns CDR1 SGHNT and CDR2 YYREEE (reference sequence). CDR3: CASSLARGPLRTNEKLFF. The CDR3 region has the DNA TGTGCCAGCAGCTTGGCAAGGGGTCCGTTGAGGACTAATGAAAAACTGTTTTTT.

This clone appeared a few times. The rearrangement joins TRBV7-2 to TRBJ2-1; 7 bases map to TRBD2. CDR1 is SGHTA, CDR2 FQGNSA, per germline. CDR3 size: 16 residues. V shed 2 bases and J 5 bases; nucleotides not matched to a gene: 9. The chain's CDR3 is CASSLRAGVGDNEQFF. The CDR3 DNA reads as TGTGCCAGCAGCTTAAGGGCGGGGGTTGGAGACAATGAGCAGTTCTTC.

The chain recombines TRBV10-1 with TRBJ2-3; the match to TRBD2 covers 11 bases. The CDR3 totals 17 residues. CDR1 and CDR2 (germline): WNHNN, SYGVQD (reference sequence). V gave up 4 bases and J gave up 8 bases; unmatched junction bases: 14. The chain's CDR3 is CASSGASGRTLSGTQYF. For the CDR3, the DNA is TGCGCCAGCAGTGGTGCTAGCGGGAGGACCCTGAGCGGTACGCAGTATTTT.

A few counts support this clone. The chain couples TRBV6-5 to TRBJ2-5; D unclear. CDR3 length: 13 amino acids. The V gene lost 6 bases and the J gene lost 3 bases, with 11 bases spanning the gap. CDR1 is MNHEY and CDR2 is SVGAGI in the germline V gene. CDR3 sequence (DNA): TGTGCCAGCAGAGGCAGCCGGGAAGAGACCCAGTACTTC. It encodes CASRGSREETQYF.

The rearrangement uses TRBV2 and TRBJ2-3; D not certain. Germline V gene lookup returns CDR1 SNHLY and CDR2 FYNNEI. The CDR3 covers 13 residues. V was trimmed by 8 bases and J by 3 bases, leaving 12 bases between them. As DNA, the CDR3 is TGTGCCAGCGGGCCGCGCCCTACAGATACGCAGTATTTT. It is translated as CASGPRPTDTQYF.

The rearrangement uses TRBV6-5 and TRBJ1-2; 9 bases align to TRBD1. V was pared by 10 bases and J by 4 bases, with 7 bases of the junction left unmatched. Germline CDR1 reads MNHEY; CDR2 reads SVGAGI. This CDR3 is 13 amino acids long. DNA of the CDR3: TGTGCCACCCGGACAGGGGTTACCTATGGCTACACCTTC. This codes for CATRTGVTYGYTF.

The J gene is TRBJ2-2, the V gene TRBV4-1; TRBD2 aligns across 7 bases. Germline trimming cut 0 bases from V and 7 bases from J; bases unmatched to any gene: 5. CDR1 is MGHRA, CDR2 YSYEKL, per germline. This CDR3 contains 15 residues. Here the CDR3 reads CASSQETSIGGELFF. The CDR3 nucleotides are TGCGCCAGCAGCCAAGAGACTAGCATCGGCGGGGAGCTGTTTTTT.

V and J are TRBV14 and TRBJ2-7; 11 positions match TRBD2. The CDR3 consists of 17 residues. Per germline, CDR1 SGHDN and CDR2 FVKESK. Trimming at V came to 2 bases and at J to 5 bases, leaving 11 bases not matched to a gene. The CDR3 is CASSQKRRLAGGDEQYF. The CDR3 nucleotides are TGTGCCAGCAGCCAAAAGAGGAGGCTAGCGGGAGGTGACGAGCAGTACTTC.

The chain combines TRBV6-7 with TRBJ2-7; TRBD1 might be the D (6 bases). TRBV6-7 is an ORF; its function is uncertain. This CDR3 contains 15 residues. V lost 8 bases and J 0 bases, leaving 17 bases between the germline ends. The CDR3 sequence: CASGRDRPSSYEQYF. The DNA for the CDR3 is TGTGCCAGCGGGAGAGACAGGCCGAGCTCCTACGAGCAGTACTTC.

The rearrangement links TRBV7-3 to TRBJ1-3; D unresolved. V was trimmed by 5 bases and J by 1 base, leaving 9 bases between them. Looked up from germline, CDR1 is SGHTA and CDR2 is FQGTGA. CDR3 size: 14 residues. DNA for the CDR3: TGTGCCAGCAGCCTCGGGATGTCTGGAAACACCATATATTTT. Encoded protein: CASSLGMSGNTIYF.

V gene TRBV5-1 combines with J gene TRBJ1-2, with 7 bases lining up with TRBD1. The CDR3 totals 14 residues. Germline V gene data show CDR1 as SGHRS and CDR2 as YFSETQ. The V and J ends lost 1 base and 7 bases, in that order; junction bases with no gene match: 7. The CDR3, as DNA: TGCGCCAGCAGCTTGTCCAAGACAGGGACTGGCTACACCTTC. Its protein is CASSLSKTGTGYTF.

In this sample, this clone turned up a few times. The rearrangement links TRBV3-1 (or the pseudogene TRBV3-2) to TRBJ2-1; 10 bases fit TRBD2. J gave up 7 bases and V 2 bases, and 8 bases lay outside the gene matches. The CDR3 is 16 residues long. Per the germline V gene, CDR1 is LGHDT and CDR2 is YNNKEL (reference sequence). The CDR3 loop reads CASSQRPSGGMNEQFF. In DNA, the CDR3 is TGTGCCAGCAGCCAACGCCCTAGCGGGGGCATGAATGAGCAGTTCTTC.

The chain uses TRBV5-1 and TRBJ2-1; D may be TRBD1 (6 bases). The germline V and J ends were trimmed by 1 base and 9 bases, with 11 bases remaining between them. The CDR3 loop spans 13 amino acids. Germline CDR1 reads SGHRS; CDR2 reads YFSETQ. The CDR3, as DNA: TGCGCCAGCAGCTTGCAGGGGTCCGGTGAGCAGTTCTTC. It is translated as CASSLQGSGEQFF.

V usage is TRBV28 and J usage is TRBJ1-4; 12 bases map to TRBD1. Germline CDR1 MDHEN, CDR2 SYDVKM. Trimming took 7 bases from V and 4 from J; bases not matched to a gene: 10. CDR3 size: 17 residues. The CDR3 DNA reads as TGTGCCAGCACCCTAGGGGACAGGGGGCGCGGTAATGAAAAACTGTTTTTT. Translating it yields CASTLGDRGRGNEKLFF.

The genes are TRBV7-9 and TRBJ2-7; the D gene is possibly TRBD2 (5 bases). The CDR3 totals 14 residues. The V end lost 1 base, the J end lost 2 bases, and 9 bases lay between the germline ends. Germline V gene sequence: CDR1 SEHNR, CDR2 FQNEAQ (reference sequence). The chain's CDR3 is CASSLVSGTYEQYF. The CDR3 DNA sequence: TGTGCCAGCAGCTTAGTCAGCGGAACCTACGAGCAGTACTTC.

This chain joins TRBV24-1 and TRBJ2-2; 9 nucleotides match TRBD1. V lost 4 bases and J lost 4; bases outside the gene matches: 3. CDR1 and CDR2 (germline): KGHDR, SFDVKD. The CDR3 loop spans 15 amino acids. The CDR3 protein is CATSDGTGSTGELFF. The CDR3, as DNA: TGTGCCACCAGTGACGGGACAGGGAGCACCGGGGAGCTGTTTTTT.

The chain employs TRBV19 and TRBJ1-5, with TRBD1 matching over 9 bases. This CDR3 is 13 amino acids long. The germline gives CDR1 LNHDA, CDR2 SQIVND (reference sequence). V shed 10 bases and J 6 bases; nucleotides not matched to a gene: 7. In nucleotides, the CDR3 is TGTGCCACCCTACAGGGGGCGCGTCAGCCCCAGCATTTT. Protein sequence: CATLQGARQPQHF.

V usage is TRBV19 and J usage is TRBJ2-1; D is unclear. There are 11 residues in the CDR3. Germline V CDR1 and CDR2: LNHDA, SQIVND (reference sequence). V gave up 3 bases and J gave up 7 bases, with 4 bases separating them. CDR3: CASSIRNEQFF. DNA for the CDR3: TGTGCCAGTAGTATTCGTAATGAGCAGTTCTTC.

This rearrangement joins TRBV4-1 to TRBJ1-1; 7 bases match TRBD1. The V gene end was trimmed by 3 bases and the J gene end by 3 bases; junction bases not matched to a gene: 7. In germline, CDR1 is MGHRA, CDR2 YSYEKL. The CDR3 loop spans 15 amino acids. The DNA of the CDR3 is TGCGCCAGCAGCCATGAACAGGGGATTTACACTGAAGCTTTCTTT. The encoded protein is CASSHEQGIYTEAFF.

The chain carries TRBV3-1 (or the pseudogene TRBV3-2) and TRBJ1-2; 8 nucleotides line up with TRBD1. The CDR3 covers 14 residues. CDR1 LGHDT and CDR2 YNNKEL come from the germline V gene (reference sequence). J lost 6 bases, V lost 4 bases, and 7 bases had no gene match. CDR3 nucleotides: TGTGCCAGCAGCCGACAGACAGGGGACCATGGCTACACCTTC. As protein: CASSRQTGDHGYTF.

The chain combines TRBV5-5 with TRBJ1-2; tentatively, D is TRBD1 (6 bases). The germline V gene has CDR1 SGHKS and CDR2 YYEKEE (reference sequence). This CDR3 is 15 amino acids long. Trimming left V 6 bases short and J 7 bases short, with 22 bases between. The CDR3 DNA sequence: TGTGCCAGCACCCGGGGGGCGCTTGGTTATTTTGGCTACACCTTC. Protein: CASTRGALGYFGYTF. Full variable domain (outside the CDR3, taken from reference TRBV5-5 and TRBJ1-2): DAGVTQSPTHLIKTRGQQVTLRCSPISGHKSVSWYQQVLGQGPQFIFQYYEKEERGRGNFPDRFSARQFPNYSSELNVNALLLGDSALYLCASTRGALGYFGYTFGSGTRLTVV.

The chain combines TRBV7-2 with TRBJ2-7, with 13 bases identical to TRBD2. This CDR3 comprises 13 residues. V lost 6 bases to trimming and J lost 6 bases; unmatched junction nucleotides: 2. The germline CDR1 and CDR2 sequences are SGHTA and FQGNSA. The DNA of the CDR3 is TGTGCCAGCAGAGGACTAGCGGGGGCCGAGCAGTACTTC. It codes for CASRGLAGAEQYF. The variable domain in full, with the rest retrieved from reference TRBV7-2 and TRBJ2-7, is GAGVSQSPSNKVTEKGKDVELRCDPISGHTALYWYRQSLGQGLEFLIYFQGNSAPDKSGLPSDRFSAERTGGSVSTLTIQRTQQEDSAVYLCASRGLAGAEQYFGPGTRLTVT.